Below are 8 T cell receptor beta chains sequenced from a single sample in a study of blood T cell repertoires in COVID-19. The table came from immunoSEQ multiplex PCR; TCRdb's copy has only in-frame clones and leaves some out. This sample yields just over 300,000 clones, of which nearly 90% are seen a single time; over 1.5% belongs to the top ten. The specimen was peripheral blood. The receptors here all came from a woman in her twenties or thirties with COVID-19, enrolled during active disease.

The rearrangement uses TRBV16 and TRBJ2-7; the match to TRBD1 covers 7 bases. Germline CDR1 reads KGHSY; CDR2 reads FQNENV. Trimming took 7 bases from V and 4 from J; bases not matched to a gene: 10. This CDR3 contains 14 residues. CDR3 in DNA: TGTGCCAGCATCAATCGCGAGGGACAGTACGAGCAGTACTTC. Protein: CASINREGQYEQYF.

V usage is TRBV6-2 or TRBV6-3 and J usage is TRBJ2-1; 11 nucleotides match TRBD1. The V and J ends lost 0 bases and 3 bases, in that order; junction bases with no gene match: 10. Germline values: CDR1 MNHEY, CDR2 SVGEGT. This CDR3 is 19 amino acids long. The CDR3 DNA is TGTGCCAGCAGTTACTCGATGCAAGGACAGGGGGCCGTCTACAATGAGCAGTTCTTC. Protein: CASSYSMQGQGAVYNEQFF.

The chain recombines TRBV28 with TRBJ1-2, with D unresolved. The CDR3 has 12 amino acids. Germline V gene data show CDR1 as MDHEN and CDR2 as SYDVKM. Trimming pared 1 base from V and 3 bases from J, leaving 3 bases between. CDR3 DNA: TGTGCCAGCAGTTTATCAGACTATGGCTACACCTTC. Its translation: CASSLSDYGYTF.

V is TRBV24-1 and J is TRBJ1-2; 8 nucleotides agree with TRBD1. Germline loops: CDR1 KGHDR, CDR2 SFDVKD. This CDR3 has 14 residues. With V trimmed by 7 bases and J by 3 bases, 6 bases remained unmatched. The CDR3 DNA reads TGTGCCACCAGCGAAACGACAGGGGACTATGGCTACACCTTC. Its protein is CATSETTGDYGYTF.

The rearrangement joins TRBV2 to TRBJ2-7; the D gene is possibly TRBD2 (5 bases). V lost 2 bases and J lost 0, with 8 bases in between. This CDR3 is 14 amino acids long. The germline V gene has CDR1 SNHLY and CDR2 FYNNEI. The CDR3 sequence is CASSEIGSSYEQYF. CDR3 coding DNA: TGTGCCAGCAGTGAAATAGGGAGCTCCTACGAGCAGTACTTC.

The chain uses TRBV19 and TRBJ1-1, with TRBD1 as a possible D gene (5 bases). The germline CDR1 and CDR2 sequences are LNHDA and SQIVND (reference sequence). The germline V and J ends were trimmed by 4 bases and 1 base, with 10 bases remaining between them. The CDR3 is 14 amino acids. CDR3 coding DNA: TGTGCCAGTAGTAAACCTCAGGGGAACACTGAAGCTTTCTTT. As protein: CASSKPQGNTEAFF. The whole variable domain, remainder taken from reference TRBV19 and TRBJ1-1, is DGGITQSPKYLFRKEGQNVTLSCEQNLNHDAMYWYRQDPGQGLRLIYYSQIVNDFQKGDIAEGYSVSREKKESFPLTVTSAQKNPTAFYLCASSKPQGNTEAFFGQGTRLTVV.

V gene TRBV11-3 combines with J gene TRBJ2-4, with 8 nucleotides matching TRBD1. CDR1 is SGHNT and CDR2 is YENEEA in the germline V gene. This CDR3 comprises 16 residues. After removal of 5 bases from V and 2 bases from J, the junction contained 8 bases not matched to a gene. Written as DNA, the CDR3 is TGTGCCAGCAGCCCCAGACAGGGGCACCCCAAAAACATTCAGTACTTC. Protein product: CASSPRQGHPKNIQYF.

The V call is TRBV19, the J call TRBJ1-3, with D perhaps matching TRBD1 (5 bases). The germline V gene has CDR1 LNHDA and CDR2 SQIVND (reference sequence). V was shortened by 6 bases and J by 0 bases, with 9 bases between the two germline ends. The CDR3 is 14 amino acids. The CDR3 DNA reads TGTGCCAGTAGCTGGGGACTCTCTGGAAACACCATATATTTT. Encoded protein: CASSWGLSGNTIYF.